The source of this T cell receptor (beta chain) is a study of cytomegalovirus exposure and HLA in healthy donors. Germline values: CDR1 SGHNT, CDR2 YYREEE (reference sequence). The CDR3 extends over 19 amino acids. PCR primers comprised 60 Vbeta and 13 Jbeta primers. Profiled with immunoSEQ multiplex PCR; TCRdb holds only in-frame clones, not every one. Here the sample spans roughly 100,000 clones, approximately 80% being singletons. Study-wide findings and caveats: Across HLA loci, a later analysis found differing TCR association rates, with DRB1 most and HLA-C fewest. An Asian-associated ancestry cluster reportedly showed fewer N-insertions than the approximately 660-donor mean in a later analysis. Presence/absence comparisons presumed near-even sequencing depth among donors.

As for this clone: The antigen remains unidentified. The junction and the germline gene differ at one end; a read error may be behind it.

The material sequenced was PBMCs. The source is a male donor in good health and CMV-seropositive. The genes are TRBV5-4 and TRBJ2-6; D may be TRBD1 (5 bases). Here the CDR3 reads CASSPTGSAGYFGANGLTF. DNA of the CDR3: TGTGCCAGCAGCCCAACCGGTTCCGCAGGTTACTTTGGGGCCAACGGCCTGACTTTC.